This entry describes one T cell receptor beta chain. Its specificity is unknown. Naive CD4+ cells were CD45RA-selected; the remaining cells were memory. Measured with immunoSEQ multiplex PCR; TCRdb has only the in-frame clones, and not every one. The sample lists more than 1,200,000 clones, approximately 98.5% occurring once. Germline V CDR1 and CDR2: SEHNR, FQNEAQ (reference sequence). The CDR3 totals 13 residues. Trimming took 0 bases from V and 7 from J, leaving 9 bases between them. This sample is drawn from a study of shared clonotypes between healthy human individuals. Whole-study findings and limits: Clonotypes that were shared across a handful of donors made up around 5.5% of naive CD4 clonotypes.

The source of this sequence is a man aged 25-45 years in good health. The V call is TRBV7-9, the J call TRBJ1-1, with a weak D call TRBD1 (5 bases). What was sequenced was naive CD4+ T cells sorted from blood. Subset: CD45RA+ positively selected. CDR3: CASSLARQYEAFF. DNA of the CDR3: TGTGCCAGCAGCTTAGCGAGACAGTATGAAGCTTTCTTT.